The rows below give T cell receptor beta chains drawn from one sample of a study of T cells in Graves' hyperthyroidism and ophthalmopathy. TCRdb independently ran MiXCR on the multiplex PCR reads; one entry per CDR3 protein. This sample carries around 620,000 distinct CDR3 sequences, under 20% of them seen once, and the ten largest clones take about 3.8%. The sample consisted of blood. These receptors came from a woman aged 25 to 39 with Graves' hyperthyroidism. CDR3s include the opening cysteine and the closing phenylalanine or tryptophan. A D gene is named only where the DNA matches it firmly. Clone size is not always given. Where it is, it says once, few, many or a class for expanded clones.

D gene	clone size	V gene	J gene	CDR3 protein	CDR3 DNA
TRBD2	.	TRBV24-1	TRBJ2-2	CATSTLAGYTGELFF	TGTGCCACCAGTACGCTAGCGGGGTACACCGGGGAGCTGTTTTTT
TRBD1	.	TRBV27	TRBJ1-6	CASSFGRGLNSPLHF	TGTGCCAGCAGTTTCGGCAGGGGGCTTAATTCACCCCTCCACTTT
.	few	TRBV6-1	TRBJ2-2	CASSAEKGFPGELFF	TGTGCCAGCAGTGCTGAGAAGGGGTTCCCCGGGGAGCTGTTTTTT
TRBD1	.	TRBV12-3/TRBV12-4	TRBJ1-2	CASSPNTGGVGYTF	TGTGCCAGCAGCCCTAATACAGGGGGGGTGGGCTACACCTTC
TRBD2	many	TRBV20-1	TRBJ2-3	CSASQYGGRSRADTQYF	TGCAGTGCTTCCCAGTATGGCGGGAGGTCCCGTGCCGATACGCAGTATTTT
TRBD2	many	TRBV7-2	TRBJ2-2	CASSTGLGDTGELFF	TGTGCCAGCAGCACGGGACTAGGAGACACCGGGGAGCTGTTTTTT
.	few	TRBV27	TRBJ1-1	CASSFQISWANTEAFF	TGTGCCAGCAGTTTTCAAATTTCCTGGGCGAACACTGAAGCTTTCTTT
.	many	TRBV20-1	TRBJ2-7	CSATGSTYEQYF	TGCAGTGCTACCGGGAGCACGTACGAGCAGTACTTC
.	many	TRBV28	TRBJ2-7	CASSPRGRWYEQYF	TGTGCCAGCAGTCCCCGAGGGAGGTGGTACGAGCAGTACTTC
TRBD2	many	TRBV28	TRBJ2-7	CASSQTLSGSSYEQYF	TGTGCCAGCAGCCAAACTCTCAGCGGGAGCTCCTACGAGCAGTACTTC
.	many	TRBV24-1	TRBJ2-5	CATSGPGETQYF	TGTGCCACCAGTGGCCCGGGGGAGACCCAGTACTTC
.	.	TRBV19	TRBJ2-1	CASSTGYNEQFF	TGTGCCAGTAGTACTGGCTACAATGAGCAGTTCTTC
.	many	TRBV11-3	TRBJ2-7	CASSFGLGRASYEQYF	TGTGCCAGCAGCTTTGGTTTAGGCAGGGCTTCCTACGAGCAGTACTTC
.	many	TRBV7-2	TRBJ2-5	CASSQDRKTQYF	TGTGCCAGCAGCCAGGACCGGAAGACCCAGTACTTC
.	many	TRBV28	TRBJ1-5	CASSLWGSNQPQHF	TGTGCCAGCAGTTTATGGGGCAGCAATCAGCCCCAGCATTTT
TRBD1	.	TRBV29-1	TRBJ1-2	CSVEGDSGYTF	TGCAGCGTTGAAGGGGACAGCGGCTACACCTTC
TRBD2	few	TRBV4-1	TRBJ2-5	CASSSGRAKETQYF	TGCGCCAGCTCAAGCGGGAGGGCTAAAGAGACCCAGTACTTC
TRBD1	.	TRBV6-2/TRBV6-3	TRBJ2-7	CASSYSPGGLTYEQYF	TGTGCCAGCAGTTACTCTCCAGGGGGCCTTACCTACGAGCAGTACTTC
TRBD1	many	TRBV4-1	TRBJ2-7	CASSHLGQGDSEQYF	TGCGCCAGCAGCCATCTGGGACAGGGCGACAGCGAGCAGTACTTC
.	many	TRBV2	TRBJ1-1	CASSKTEVNTEAFF	TGTGCCAGCTCGAAGACGGAAGTGAACACTGAAGCTTTCTTT
.	few	TRBV27	TRBJ2-7	CASSLTSCPTRYEQYF	TGTGCCAGCAGTTTAACTTCGTGCCCAACCCGGTACGAGCAGTACTTC
.	many	TRBV11-2	TRBJ1-1	CASNQGRGTEAFF	TGTGCCAGCAACCAGGGTCGGGGCACTGAAGCTTTCTTT
.	many	TRBV18	TRBJ2-1	CASSPLPSDEQFF	TGTGCCAGCTCACCTCTCCCGAGCGATGAGCAGTTCTTC
.	many	TRBV18	TRBJ2-3	CASSPGTDTQYF	TGTGCCAGCAGCCCAGGCACAGATACGCAGTATTTT
.	many	TRBV2	TRBJ1-3	CASREQGSGNTIYF	TGTGCCAGCAGGGAACAGGGTTCTGGAAACACCATATATTTT
.	many	TRBV5-5	TRBJ2-5	CASSRRGQQETQYF	TGTGCCAGCAGCCGCCGGGGGCAACAAGAGACCCAGTACTTC
.	many	TRBV27	TRBJ1-1	CASSPGSGGTEAFF	TGTGCCAGCAGTCCGGGGAGTGGAGGGACTGAAGCTTTCTTT
TRBD1	.	TRBV7-9	TRBJ2-2	CASSSSGTGTGELFF	TGTGCCAGCAGCTCATCCGGGACAGGCACCGGGGAGCTGTTTTTT
.	.	TRBV5-1	TRBJ2-7	CASSLVDGYEQYF	TGCGCCAGCAGCTTGGTTGACGGCTACGAGCAGTACTTC
.	few	TRBV7-7	TRBJ2-6	CASSQGHSGANVLTF	TGTGCTAGCAGCCAAGGCCACTCTGGGGCCAACGTCCTGACTTTC
TRBD1	many	TRBV25-1	TRBJ1-1	CASSETGDTEAFF	TGTGCCAGCAGTGAGACAGGGGACACTGAAGCTTTCTTT
TRBD2	few	TRBV7-2	TRBJ2-7	CASSFTSGAPGEQYF	TGTGCCAGCAGCTTCACTAGCGGGGCCCCCGGGGAGCAGTACTTC
TRBD2	few	TRBV12-5	TRBJ2-1	CASGKGTSGNNEQFF	TGTGCTAGTGGAAAAGGGACTAGCGGAAACAATGAGCAGTTCTTC
.	few	TRBV24-1	TRBJ2-1	CATSSFQGRGANEQFF	TGTGCCACCAGTTCCTTCCAGGGCCGCGGGGCGAATGAGCAGTTCTTC
.	many	TRBV7-2	TRBJ2-2	CASTRTAYTGELFF	TGTGCCAGTACTAGGACAGCTTACACCGGGGAGCTGTTTTTT
.	.	TRBV5-1	TRBJ1-1	CASSRNRAEAFF	TGCGCCAGCAGCCGAAACAGAGCTGAAGCTTTCTTT
.	.	TRBV9	TRBJ2-2	CASSTRGLPNTGELFF	TGTGCCAGCAGCACTCGCGGACTACCTAACACCGGGGAGCTGTTTTTT
.	many	TRBV20-1	TRBJ1-6	CSARDGAEIGLGSPLHF	TGCAGTGCTAGAGATGGAGCGGAGATTGGCTTGGGTTCACCCCTCCACTTT
TRBD1	many	TRBV12-3/TRBV12-4	TRBJ1-2	CASSLPRGHYGYTF	TGTGCCAGCAGTTTGCCCAGGGGGCACTATGGCTACACCTTC
.	once	TRBV5-8	TRBJ2-1	CASSNWAGEQFF	TGTGCCAGCAGCAACTGGGCAGGTGAGCAGTTCTTC
TRBD1	few	TRBV6-1	TRBJ2-3	CASSDSGQARDTQYF	TGTGCCAGCAGTGACTCGGGACAGGCTCGGGATACGCAGTATTTT
.	.	TRBV24-1	TRBJ2-2	CATAGGTPLNTGELFF	TGTGCCACAGCTGGGGGGACCCCGTTGAACACCGGGGAGCTGTTTTTT
.	few	TRBV2	TRBJ1-1	CASRETAMNTEAFF	TGTGCCAGCAGGGAGACAGCCATGAACACTGAAGCTTTCTTT
.	many	TRBV29-1	TRBJ1-1	CSVEGRLNTEAFF	TGCAGCGTTGAGGGCAGGCTGAACACTGAAGCTTTCTTT
.	many	TRBV6-1	TRBJ1-5	CASSGTRTVKNQPQHF	TGTGCCAGCAGTGGCACCCGGACAGTCAAGAATCAGCCCCAGCATTTT
TRBD1	many	TRBV6-2/TRBV6-3	TRBJ2-1	CASSYSRGTGEQFF	TGTGCCAGCAGTTACTCTCGCGGGACAGGTGAGCAGTTCTTC